This T cell receptor beta chain originates from a study of T cell changes during pregnancy in multiple sclerosis. TCRdb keeps only in-frame clones here, not all; method: immunoSEQ multiplex PCR. The table records some 24,000 clones, around nine tenths of them present only once. Per the germline V gene, CDR1 is SGHNT and CDR2 is YENEEA. The J segment lost 9 bases and the V segment lost 6 bases, leaving 8 bases of the junction unmatched. This CDR3 contains 13 residues. The sample was CD8+ T cells from peripheral blood mononuclear cells, taken in the third trimester of pregnancy. The TCR originated in a female donor in good health, enrolled as a control in a pregnancy study. V usage is TRBV11-3 and J usage is TRBJ2-1; 7 bases align to TRBD2. The CDR3 loop reads CASSSMTGGEQFF. CDR3 nucleotide sequence: TGTGCCAGCAGTTCAATGACGGGGGGTGAGCAGTTCTTC.